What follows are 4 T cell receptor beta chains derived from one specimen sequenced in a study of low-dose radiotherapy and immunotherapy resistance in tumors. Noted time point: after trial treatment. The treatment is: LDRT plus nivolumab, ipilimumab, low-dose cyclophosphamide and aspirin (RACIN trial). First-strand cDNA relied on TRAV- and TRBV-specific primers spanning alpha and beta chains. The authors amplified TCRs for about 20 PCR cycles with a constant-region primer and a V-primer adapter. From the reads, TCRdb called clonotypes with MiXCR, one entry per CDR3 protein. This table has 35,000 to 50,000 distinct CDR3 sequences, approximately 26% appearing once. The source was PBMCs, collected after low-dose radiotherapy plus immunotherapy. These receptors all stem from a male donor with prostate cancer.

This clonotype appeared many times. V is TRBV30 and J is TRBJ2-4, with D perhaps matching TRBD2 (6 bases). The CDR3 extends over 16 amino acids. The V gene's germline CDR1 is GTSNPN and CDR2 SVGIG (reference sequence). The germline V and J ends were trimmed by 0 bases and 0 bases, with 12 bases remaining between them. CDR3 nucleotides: TGTGCCTGGAGTGTGAAGGAGGGGCTAGCCAAAAACATTCAGTACTTC. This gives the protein CAWSVKEGLAKNIQYF.

The CDR3 loop reads CASSYGGTNYGYTF. For the CDR3, the DNA is TGTGCCAGCAGTTACGGGGGAACGAACTATGGCTACACCTTC. The V and J genes are TRBV6-6 and TRBJ1-2; the D gene is possibly TRBD1 (5 bases). Trimming shortened V by 2 bases and J by 2 bases, and 9 bases separated the two germline ends. This CDR3 is built from 14 residues. Germline V lookup: CDR1 MNHNY, CDR2 SVGAGI (reference sequence).

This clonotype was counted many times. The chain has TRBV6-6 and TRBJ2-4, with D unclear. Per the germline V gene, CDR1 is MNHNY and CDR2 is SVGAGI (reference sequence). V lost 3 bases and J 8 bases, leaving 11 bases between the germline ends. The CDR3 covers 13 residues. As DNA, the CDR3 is TGTGCCAGCAGTTATGAGGCCAGCCACATTCAGTACTTC. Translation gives CASSYEASHIQYF.

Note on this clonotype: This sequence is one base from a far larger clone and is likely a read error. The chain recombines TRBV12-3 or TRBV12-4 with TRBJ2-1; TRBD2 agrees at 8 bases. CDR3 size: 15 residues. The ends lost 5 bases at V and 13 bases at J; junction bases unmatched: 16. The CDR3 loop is CASSQLGGAHGTQFF. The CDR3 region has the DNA TGTGCCAGCAGTCAGCTCGGGGGGGCCCACGGGACCCAGTTCTTC.